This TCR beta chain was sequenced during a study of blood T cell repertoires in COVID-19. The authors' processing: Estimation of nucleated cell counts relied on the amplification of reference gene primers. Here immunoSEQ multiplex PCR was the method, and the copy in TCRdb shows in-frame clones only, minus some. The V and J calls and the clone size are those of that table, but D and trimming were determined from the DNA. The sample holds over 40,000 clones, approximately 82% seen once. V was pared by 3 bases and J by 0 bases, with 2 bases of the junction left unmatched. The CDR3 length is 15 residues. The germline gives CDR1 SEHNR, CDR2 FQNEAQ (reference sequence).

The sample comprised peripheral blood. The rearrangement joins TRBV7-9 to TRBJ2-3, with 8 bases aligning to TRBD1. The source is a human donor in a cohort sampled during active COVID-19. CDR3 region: CASSFWTGSTDTQYF. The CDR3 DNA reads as TGTGCCAGCAGCTTCTGGACAGGGAGCACAGATACGCAGTATTTT.